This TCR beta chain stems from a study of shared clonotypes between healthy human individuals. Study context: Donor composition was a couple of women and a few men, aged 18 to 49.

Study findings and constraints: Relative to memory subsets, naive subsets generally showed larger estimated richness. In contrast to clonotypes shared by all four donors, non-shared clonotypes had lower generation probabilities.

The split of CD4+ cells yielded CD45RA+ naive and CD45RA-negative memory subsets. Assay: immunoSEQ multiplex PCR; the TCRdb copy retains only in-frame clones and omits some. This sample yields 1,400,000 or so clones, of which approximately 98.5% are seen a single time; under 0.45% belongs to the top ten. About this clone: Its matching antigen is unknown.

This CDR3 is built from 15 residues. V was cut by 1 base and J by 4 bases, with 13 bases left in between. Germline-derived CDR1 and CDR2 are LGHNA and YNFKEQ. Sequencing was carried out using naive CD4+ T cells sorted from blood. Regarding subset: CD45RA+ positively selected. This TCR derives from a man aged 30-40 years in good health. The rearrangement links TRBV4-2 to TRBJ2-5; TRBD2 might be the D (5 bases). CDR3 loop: CASSQVFGVGETQYF. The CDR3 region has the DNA TGTGCCAGCAGCCAAGTATTCGGGGTCGGAGAGACCCAGTACTTC.